This TCR beta chain is drawn from a study of OX40 agonist ivuxolimab in advanced cancers. Germline values: CDR1 SNHLY, CDR2 FYNNEI. CDR3 length: 17 amino acids. V was clipped by 8 bases and J by 1 base; unmatched bases: 12. Sequencing was performed with immunoSEQ multiplex PCR; in TCRdb, only in-frame clones are kept and a portion is missing. This table holds 80,000 to 130,000 clones, 90% found once. The chain employs TRBV2 and TRBJ2-4; 9 bases fit TRBD1. The receptor was isolated from an adult with an advanced solid tumor such as melanoma, head and neck, liver or kidney cancer. The sample was CD4+ or CD8+ T cells sorted from blood, taken in a trial of the OX40 agonist ivuxolimab. CDR3 loop: CASRRQGGTRAKNIQYF. CDR3 bases: TGTGCCAGCCGACGACAGGGGGGTACTCGGGCCAAAAACATTCAGTACTTC.